One T cell receptor beta chain is described in this entry. The data originate from a study of CD8+ T cells in alopecia areata. The overall study: Tofacitinib treatment spanned 6 to 18 months, with 6 months off drug afterward.

This CDR3 region has 15 residues. Germline V CDR1 and CDR2: SGDLS, YYNGEE. V was clipped by 0 bases and J by 2 bases, with 12 bases between them. It was cDNA, reverse transcribed from extracted RNA, that served as the sequencing template. Assay used: immunoSEQ multiplex PCR; TCRdb lists only in-frame clones, some missing. The repertoire includes roughly 230,000 clones, roughly 40% of them detected once, and about 2.6% sits in the top ten. Indicated treatment: oral pan-JAK inhibitor, 5-10 mg twice daily. The TCR originated in a human donor with alopecia areata. Here the sequenced sample was CD4+ T cells sorted from blood, taken around week 36, from a patient treated with tofacitinib. The chain has TRBV9 and TRBJ2-7, with D unclear. The CDR3 DNA reads as TGTGCCAGCAGCGTAGGAGGACGGCTGGCCTACGAGCAGTACTTC. This codes for CASSVGGRLAYEQYF.